What follows are 7 T cell receptor beta chains derived from one specimen sequenced in a study of shared clonotypes between healthy human individuals. Using immunoSEQ multiplex PCR, the repertoire was profiled, and TCRdb retains in-frame clones only, with some absent. The sample has 700,000 or so clones, about three quarters seen once. The sequencing input was memory CD4+ T cells sorted from blood. Subset noted: CD45RA-negative fraction. Receptors originate from a woman between 25 and 40 years old in good health.

This chain uses TRBV28 with TRBJ2-7; no firm D call. This CDR3 has 12 residues. The germline gives CDR1 MDHEN, CDR2 SYDVKM. V lost 7 bases and J lost 4, with 11 bases in between. The DNA for the CDR3 is TGTGCCAGCAAACAGACTGGATACGAGCAGTACTTC. Its translation is CASKQTGYEQYF.

This chain uses TRBV27 with TRBJ1-4; 7 bases align to TRBD1. Trimming took 5 bases from V and 5 from J; bases not matched to a gene: 5. Germline CDR1 is MNHEY and CDR2 is SMNVEV (reference sequence). The CDR3 is 14 amino acids. CDR3 in amino acids: CASSATGVNEKLFF. CDR3 bases: TGTGCCAGCAGTGCTACAGGGGTCAATGAAAAACTGTTTTTT.

This clone was seen a few times. The J gene is TRBJ1-1, the V gene TRBV6-1; a weak D match, TRBD1 (5 bases). Germline CDR1 reads MNHNS; CDR2 reads SASEGT. V lost 3 bases, J lost 5 bases, and 16 bases lay in between. The CDR3 loop spans 15 amino acids. CDR3 in DNA: TGTGCCAGCAGTGAGAGGGGAGCTGGATCGACTGAAGCTTTCTTT. Its translation is CASSERGAGSTEAFF.

This chain connects TRBV30 to TRBJ2-5; tentatively, D is TRBD2 (7 bases). The V end lost 0 bases, the J end lost 5 bases, and 10 bases lay between the germline ends. This CDR3 spans 13 amino acids. Germline V gene lookup returns CDR1 GTSNPN and CDR2 SVGIG (reference sequence). CDR3 sequence reads: CAWSVGGPETQYF. The CDR3 DNA follows: TGTGCCTGGAGTGTGGGGGGGCCTGAGACCCAGTACTTC.

This clone was detected a few times. The chain recombines TRBV4-1 with TRBJ1-2, with 10 bases matching TRBD1. Losses at the gene ends were 0 bases for V and 5 bases for J; bases not matched to a gene: 6. CDR1 MGHRA and CDR2 YSYEKL come from the germline V gene. The CDR3 runs to 16 residues. CDR3 nucleotide sequence: TGCGCCAGCAGCCAAGAACGGACAGGGGGGGTATATGGCTACACCTTC. Translation: CASSQERTGGVYGYTF.

Points on this clone: The sample carries other DNA sequences with the same CDR3. The chain employs TRBV5-6 and TRBJ1-2; D uncertain. V lost 1 base, J lost 1 base, and 8 bases lay in between. The germline V gene has CDR1 SGHDT and CDR2 YYEEEE. The CDR3 has 14 residues. CDR3 DNA: TGTGCCAGCAGCTTGTCCAGCCTTAACTATGGCTACACCTTC. Amino acid sequence: CASSLSSLNYGYTF.

The rearrangement joins TRBV19 to TRBJ2-1; D gene unclear. Trimming stripped 5 bases from V and 4 bases from J, with 18 bases between. The CDR3 loop spans 16 amino acids. Germline CDR1 and CDR2: LNHDA and SQIVND (reference sequence). CDR3 residues: CASSPINHAIYNEQFF. CDR3 bases: TGTGCCAGTAGTCCCATTAATCACGCGATATACAATGAGCAGTTCTTC.